This T cell receptor beta chain was sequenced during a study of CD8 T cells in Susac syndrome. Study-wide background: Patients with Susac syndrome, at blood draw, were therapy-naive, on corticosteroids, or on intravenous immunoglobulin alone. The study's findings and limits: The study found that Susac CD8+ clonal expansion peaked in TEMRA cells and active patients. Susac-specific public clones were found in total CD8+ and CD8+ TEMRA repertoires, numbering sixteen and five, respectively.

V was clipped by 4 bases and J by 4 bases, with 12 bases between them. Germline values: CDR1 SEHNR, CDR2 FQNEAQ (reference sequence). The CDR3 is made up of 14 amino acids. For this clonotype: Its antigen is currently unknown.

RNA was extracted with the RNeasy kit, and a quantity of about 0.45 to 1 ug was reverse transcribed using random hexamers. The TCR beta CDR3 was amplified by immunoSEQ multiplex PCR across 54 Vbeta, 13 Jbeta. TCRdb processed the immunoSEQ multiplex PCR reads anew with MiXCR; each CDR3 protein has one entry. Among 95,000 to 150,000 distinct CDR3 sequences listed, 85% to 95% were seen once. The origin of this receptor is a human donor with Susac syndrome. This sequence joins TRBV7-9 and TRBJ2-3; possibly TRBD1 for D (5 bases). Sequencing input: CD8+ T cells from PBMCs. The CDR3 region is CASSSKGVSDTQYF. The CDR3 nucleotides are TGTGCCAGCAGCTCAAAAGGGGTGTCAGATACGCAGTATTTT. Combining the CDR3 with reference TRBV7-9 and TRBJ2-3 gives the whole variable domain DTGVSQNPRHKITKRGQNVTFRCDPISEHNRLYWYRQTLGQGPEFLTYFQNEAQLEKSRLLSDRFSAERPKGSFSTLEIQRTEQGDSAMYLCASSSKGVSDTQYFGPGTRLTVL.